This is a list of T cell receptor beta chains from one sample in a study of cytomegalovirus exposure and HLA in healthy donors. Generated by immunoSEQ multiplex PCR, the TCRdb table keeps only in-frame clones and is missing some. Altogether about 130,000 clones are present, around 77% being singletons, with the ten largest covering 4.2%. What was sequenced was PBMCs. These receptor sequences come from a male donor in good health and CMV-seropositive. CDR3s include the opening cysteine and the closing phenylalanine or tryptophan. The order of the fields is J gene, clone size, D gene, V gene, CDR3 protein, CDR3 DNA. D genes are given only for firm matches. For some rows the clone size is stated as once, few or many, or as a class when expanded; others skip it.

J: TRBJ2-1
size: once
D: TRBD2
V: TRBV6-5
CDR3: CASSMTSGVHNEQFF
DNA: TGTGCCAGCAGCATGACTAGCGGGGTCCACAATGAGCAGTTCTTC

J: TRBJ1-2
size: few
D: TRBD1
V: TRBV9
CDR3: CASSVGGTAIGGYTF
DNA: TGTGCCAGCAGCGTAGGAGGGACAGCAATCGGGGGCTACACCTTC

J: TRBJ2-3
size: .
D: TRBD2
V: TRBV2
CDR3: CASSEALSSGVTDTQYF
DNA: TGTGCCAGCAGTGAAGCGCTTAGTAGCGGGGTGACAGATACGCAGTATTTT

J: TRBJ1-5
size: .
D: .
V: TRBV27
CDR3: CASSLLGSNQPQHF
DNA: TGTGCCAGCAGTTTATTGGGCAGCAATCAGCCCCAGCATTTT

J: TRBJ2-4
size: .
D: TRBD1
V: TRBV9
CDR3: CASSVGTGDLNIQYF
DNA: TGTGCCAGCAGCGTGGGGACAGGGGACCTAAACATTCAGTACTTC

J: TRBJ2-1
size: .
D: TRBD2
V: TRBV9
CDR3: CASSYGTSGSYNEQFF
DNA: TGTGCCAGCAGCTACGGGACTAGCGGGTCCTACAATGAGCAGTTCTTC

J: TRBJ1-4
size: .
D: .
V: TRBV4-1
CDR3: CASSQEQGSSNEKLFF
DNA: TGCGCCAGCAGCCAAGAGCAGGGGTCCAGTAATGAAAAACTGTTTTTT

J: TRBJ1-6
size: few
D: TRBD1
V: TRBV28
CDR3: CASSTPTGGSGSPLHF
DNA: TGTGCCAGCAGTACCCCCACAGGGGGGTCGGGTTCACCCCTCCACTTT

J: TRBJ2-5
size: .
D: TRBD2
V: TRBV5-1
CDR3: CASSLAGTSGQETQYF
DNA: TGCGCCAGCAGCTTGGCCGGGACTAGCGGCCAAGAGACCCAGTACTTC

J: TRBJ2-1
size: .
D: TRBD1
V: TRBV18
CDR3: CASSPPGQGIEQFF
DNA: TGTGCCAGCTCACCTCCGGGACAGGGAATCGAGCAGTTCTTC

J: TRBJ1-1
size: .
D: TRBD1
V: TRBV28
CDR3: CASSKQGNAEAFF
DNA: TGTGCCAGCAGCAAACAGGGGAACGCTGAAGCTTTCTTT

J: TRBJ2-1
size: few
D: TRBD2
V: TRBV28
CDR3: CASTPSGRKQYNEQFF
DNA: TGTGCCAGCACCCCTAGCGGGAGGAAACAGTACAATGAGCAGTTCTTC

J: TRBJ1-1
size: .
D: .
V: TRBV7-9
CDR3: CSSRLTAETEAFF
DNA: TGTTCCAGCAGGTTGACGGCGGAGACTGAAGCTTTCTTT

J: TRBJ1-2
size: .
D: .
V: TRBV29-1
CDR3: CSVESGDVYGYTF
DNA: TGCAGCGTTGAGTCGGGGGATGTCTATGGCTACACCTTC

J: TRBJ2-2
size: .
D: TRBD1
V: TRBV6-1
CDR3: CASSEIGQGTGELFF
DNA: TGTGCCAGCAGTGAAATTGGACAGGGTACCGGGGAGCTGTTTTTT

J: TRBJ2-7
size: .
D: TRBD2
V: TRBV5-6
CDR3: CASSHWWGTSGYEQYF
DNA: TGTGCCAGCAGCCACTGGTGGGGGACTAGCGGCTACGAGCAGTACTTC

J: TRBJ1-5
size: .
D: .
V: TRBV28
CDR3: CASISGVDQPQHF
DNA: TGTGCCAGCATCTCGGGGGTAGATCAGCCCCAGCATTTT

J: TRBJ2-3
size: few
D: TRBD2
V: TRBV19
CDR3: CASSRLAGGGTDTQYF
DNA: TGTGCCAGTAGCCGTTTAGCGGGGGGAGGGACAGATACGCAGTATTTT

J: TRBJ2-2
size: .
D: TRBD2
V: TRBV5-1
CDR3: CASSRRRGGELNGELFF
DNA: TGCGCCAGCAGCCGACGGCGGGGGGGCGAGTTGAACGGGGAGCTGTTTTTT

J: TRBJ1-5
size: once
D: TRBD1
V: TRBV19
CDR3: CASTGTGGRSYQPQHF
DNA: TGTGCCAGTACAGGAACAGGGGGCCGGTCTTATCAGCCCCAGCATTTT

J: TRBJ2-2
size: .
D: .
V: TRBV28
CDR3: CASSSYRVSTGELFF
DNA: TGTGCCAGCAGTTCTTACAGGGTCAGCACCGGGGAGCTGTTTTTT

J: TRBJ2-3
size: .
D: TRBD2
V: TRBV11-3
CDR3: CASSLGRGAPTSTDTQYF
DNA: TGTGCCAGCAGCTTAGGGCGGGGGGCCCCTACTAGCACAGATACGCAGTATTTT

J: TRBJ1-5
size: .
D: .
V: TRBV4-2
CDR3: CASSQEGDFGNQPQHF
DNA: TGTGCCAGCAGCCAAGAAGGGGACTTTGGTAATCAGCCCCAGCATTTT

J: TRBJ2-3
size: .
D: .
V: TRBV11-2
CDR3: CASSLVGAATQYF
DNA: TGTGCCAGCAGCTTAGTGGGGGCCGCTACGCAGTATTTT

J: TRBJ2-5
size: .
D: TRBD1
V: TRBV27
CDR3: CASSIDRGRETQYF
DNA: TGTGCCAGCAGCATTGACAGGGGGCGAGAGACCCAGTACTTC

J: TRBJ1-2
size: .
D: TRBD1
V: TRBV5-1
CDR3: CASSRGQVNYGYTF
DNA: TGCGCCAGCAGCCGGGGACAGGTTAACTATGGCTACACCTTC

J: TRBJ1-2
size: .
D: .
V: TRBV18
CDR3: CASSPGGQAPSRGYTF
DNA: TGTGCCAGCTCACCCGGGGGTCAGGCTCCCTCAAGGGGCTACACCTTC

J: TRBJ2-5
size: few
D: .
V: TRBV5-1
CDR3: CASSLAGSGETQYF
DNA: TGCGCCAGCAGCTTGGCGGGTAGCGGCGAGACCCAGTACTTC

J: TRBJ1-2
size: .
D: .
V: TRBV6-6
CDR3: CASSYGTGGAGYGYTF
DNA: TGTGCCAGCAGTTACGGAACGGGGGGCGCGGGGTATGGCTACACCTTC

J: TRBJ2-1
size: .
D: .
V: TRBV7-2
CDR3: CASSSLGTPTGEQFF
DNA: TGTGCCAGCAGCTCTCTCGGGACTCCCACCGGTGAGCAGTTCTTC

J: TRBJ1-1
size: .
D: .
V: TRBV6-4
CDR3: CASSDSSRGTEAFF
DNA: TGTGCCAGCAGTGACTCATCTCGGGGGACTGAAGCTTTCTTT

J: TRBJ2-7
size: .
D: .
V: TRBV19
CDR3: CASSGWAPPDEQYF
DNA: TGTGCCAGTAGTGGATGGGCCCCTCCGGACGAGCAGTACTTC

J: TRBJ2-5
size: .
D: .
V: TRBV5-4
CDR3: CASSLTGYQETQYF
DNA: TGTGCCAGCAGCTTGACAGGGTACCAAGAGACCCAGTACTTC

J: TRBJ2-5
size: once
D: .
V: TRBV5-5
CDR3: CASSLLLLGGPVGETQYF
DNA: TGTGCCAGCAGCTTACTTCTATTAGGAGGGCCCGTCGGGGAGACCCAGTACTTC

J: TRBJ1-5
size: few
D: TRBD1
V: TRBV2
CDR3: CASSLLTGAQPQHF
DNA: TGTGCCAGCAGTTTACTGACAGGGGCTCAGCCCCAGCATTTT

J: TRBJ2-2
size: few
D: TRBD2
V: TRBV5-1
CDR3: CASSLEGSGGAGELFF
DNA: TGCGCCAGCAGCTTGGAAGGTAGCGGGGGAGCCGGGGAGCTGTTTTTT

J: TRBJ1-6
size: .
D: TRBD1
V: TRBV6-1
CDR3: CASSEFGDSSNSPLHF
DNA: TGTGCCAGCAGTGAATTTGGGGACAGCAGTAATTCACCCCTCCACTTT

J: TRBJ2-5
size: .
D: TRBD2
V: TRBV13
CDR3: CASSSRLAGSRQYF
DNA: TGTGCCAGCAGCTCCCGACTAGCGGGATCCCGCCAGTACTTC

J: TRBJ2-7
size: few
D: TRBD2
V: TRBV6-5
CDR3: CASSYVASGVNEQYF
DNA: TGTGCCAGCAGTTACGTGGCTAGCGGGGTCAACGAGCAGTACTTC

J: TRBJ1-2
size: .
D: .
V: TRBV5-4
CDR3: CASSLVPGVDYGYTF
DNA: TGTGCCAGCAGCTTGGTCCCAGGGGTGGACTATGGCTACACCTTC

J: TRBJ1-1
size: .
D: .
V: TRBV6-6
CDR3: CASSALAGELNTEAFF
DNA: TGTGCCAGCTCCGCCCTGGCAGGGGAACTAAACACTGAAGCTTTCTTT

J: TRBJ1-1
size: .
D: .
V: TRBV4-2
CDR3: CASSLARWNTEAFF
DNA: TGTGCCAGCAGCCTTGCGAGGTGGAACACTGAAGCTTTCTTT

J: TRBJ2-2
size: .
D: TRBD1
V: TRBV5-1
CDR3: CASSFTGGLITGELFF
DNA: TGCGCCAGCAGCTTCACAGGGGGCCTTATCACCGGGGAGCTGTTTTTT

J: TRBJ1-2
size: .
D: .
V: TRBV28
CDR3: CASSDHREPGYTF
DNA: TGTGCCAGCAGTGACCACAGGGAACCCGGCTACACCTTC

J: TRBJ1-4
size: once
D: TRBD1
V: TRBV19
CDR3: CASTRGLNEKLFF
DNA: TGTGCCAGTACTAGGGGGCTTAATGAAAAACTGTTTTTT

J: TRBJ2-2
size: .
D: TRBD2
V: TRBV7-2
CDR3: CASSPAGGPTGELFF
DNA: TGTGCCAGCAGCCCAGCGGGAGGGCCTACCGGGGAGCTGTTTTTT

J: TRBJ1-5
size: few
D: TRBD1
V: TRBV7-2
CDR3: CASSPGGESNQPQHF
DNA: TGTGCCAGCAGCCCAGGGGGCGAAAGCAATCAGCCCCAGCATTTT

J: TRBJ2-1
size: .
D: TRBD2
V: TRBV4-1
CDR3: CASSQGGGFF
DNA: TGCGCCAGCAGCCAAGGGGGGGGGTTCTTC

J: TRBJ2-1
size: .
D: TRBD1
V: TRBV19
CDR3: CASSIPGQGLYEQFF
DNA: TGTGCCAGTAGTATACCGGGACAGGGGCTCTATGAGCAGTTCTTC

J: TRBJ1-5
size: .
D: TRBD1
V: TRBV28
CDR3: CASSFGQVNQPQHF
DNA: TGTGCCAGCAGTTTCGGACAGGTTAATCAGCCCCAGCATTTT

J: TRBJ2-3
size: .
D: .
V: TRBV6-6
CDR3: CASHGGTDTQYF
DNA: TGTGCCAGCCACGGAGGAACAGATACGCAGTATTTT

J: TRBJ2-5
size: .
D: .
V: TRBV9
CDR3: CASSVGLTGQGGETQYF
DNA: TGTGCCAGCAGCGTAGGACTTACGGGGCAGGGAGGAGAGACCCAGTACTTC

J: TRBJ2-1
size: .
D: .
V: TRBV18
CDR3: CASSPGNNVHEQFF
DNA: TGTGCCAGCTCACCAGGCAATAACGTCCATGAGCAGTTCTTC

J: TRBJ1-2
size: .
D: .
V: TRBV4-2
CDR3: CASSQDVPWTAPGGYTF
DNA: TGTGCCAGCAGCCAAGATGTCCCCTGGACGGCCCCGGGGGGCTACACCTTC

J: TRBJ1-4
size: .
D: .
V: TRBV14
CDR3: CASSQKRTVANEKLFF
DNA: TGTGCCAGCAGCCAAAAAAGGACAGTTGCAAATGAAAAACTGTTTTTT

J: TRBJ1-1
size: .
D: TRBD1
V: TRBV7-8
CDR3: CASSSQDRADTEAFF
DNA: TGTGCCAGCAGCTCCCAAGACAGGGCAGACACTGAAGCTTTCTTT

J: TRBJ1-5
size: .
D: TRBD1
V: TRBV2
CDR3: CASSNPGTGVNQPQHF
DNA: TGTGCCAGCAGCAACCCCGGGACAGGGGTCAATCAGCCCCAGCATTTT

J: TRBJ2-1
size: few
D: TRBD2
V: TRBV28
CDR3: CASSTTSGTNNEQFF
DNA: TGTGCCAGCAGTACAACTAGCGGGACAAACAATGAGCAGTTCTTC

J: TRBJ1-2
size: .
D: .
V: TRBV28
CDR3: CASSLAQIEGYSF
DNA: TGTGCCAGCAGTTTGGCCCAAATTGAGGGATATTCCTTC